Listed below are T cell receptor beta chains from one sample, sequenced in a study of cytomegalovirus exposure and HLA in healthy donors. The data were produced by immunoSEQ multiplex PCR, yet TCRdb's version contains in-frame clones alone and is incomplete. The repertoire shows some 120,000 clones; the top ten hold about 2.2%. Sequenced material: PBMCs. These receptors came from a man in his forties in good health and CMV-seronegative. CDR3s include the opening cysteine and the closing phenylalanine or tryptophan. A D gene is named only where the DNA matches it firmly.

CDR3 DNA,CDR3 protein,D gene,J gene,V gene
TGTGCCAGCAGTCCAGTAAATCGCTACGAGCAGTACTTC,CASSPVNRYEQYF,NA,TRBJ2-7,TRBV28
TGTGCCTGGAGACCAGATGACGGGTTCGGGGCCAACGTCCTGACTTTC,CAWRPDDGFGANVLTF,NA,TRBJ2-6,TRBV30
TGTGCCAGCAGCTTATTTGCACAGGCCAGTAATGAAAAACTGTTTTTT,CASSLFAQASNEKLFF,NA,TRBJ1-4,TRBV7-8
TGTGCCAGCAGCCCCACAGCGGCCTCGGAGACCCAGTACTTC,CASSPTAASETQYF,NA,TRBJ2-5,TRBV11-3
TGCGCCAGCAGCCTCCCGGGGGAGCGGGGCTACACCTTC,CASSLPGERGYTF,NA,TRBJ1-2,TRBV4-1
TGTGCCAGCGGGGGGAGGGGGGTCTCCTACGAGCAGTACTTC,CASGGRGVSYEQYF,NA,TRBJ2-7,TRBV11-3
TGTGCCATCTCGACAGGGGTGGGGCAGTACTTC,CAISTGVGQYF,TRBD1,TRBJ2-7,TRBV10-3
TGTGCCAGCAGTGTGTCGAACGACAGGACCTATGGCTACACCTTC,CASSVSNDRTYGYTF,NA,TRBJ1-2,TRBV6-1
TGTGCCAGCAGTGATTTAAGCGGGAGGGCTGAGGGGCCAGATACGCAGTATTTT,CASSDLSGRAEGPDTQYF,TRBD2,TRBJ2-3,TRBV2
TGCGCCAGCAGTGAGACTAGCGGGGACACAGATACGCAGTATTTT,CASSETSGDTDTQYF,TRBD2,TRBJ2-3,TRBV10-1
TGTGCCAGCAGCCGGCCTAGCGATACGCAGTATTTT,CASSRPSDTQYF,NA,TRBJ2-3,TRBV7-3
TGTGCCAGCAGCTTAATTGGGCAGAACACTGAAGCTTTCTTT,CASSLIGQNTEAFF,NA,TRBJ1-1,TRBV7-2
TGTGCCAGCAGCTTACTCGGGGACAGTTCCTACGAGCAGTACTTC,CASSLLGDSSYEQYF,TRBD1,TRBJ2-7,TRBV5-6
TGCGCCAGCAGCTTGGGGGGGGGCACTGAAGCTTTCTTT,CASSLGGGTEAFF,NA,TRBJ1-1,TRBV5-1
TGTGCCAGCAGCTTAGGGAGCGGGAGGCCCCTGTACAATGAGCAGTTCTTC,CASSLGSGRPLYNEQFF,TRBD2,TRBJ2-1,TRBV11-3
TGTGCCAGCGGCCCGGGAGTGGCTAGCGGGATGGGCTCCTACAATGAGCAGTTCTTC,CASGPGVASGMGSYNEQFF,TRBD2,TRBJ2-1,TRBV5-6
TGTGCCAGTCAGACAGGGGGCCTTGATAGCTCTGGAAACACCATATATTTT,CASQTGGLDSSGNTIYF,TRBD1,TRBJ1-3,TRBV19
TGTGCCACTTCAAAACCAGCTATTACAGGGTACGAGCAGTACTTC,CATSKPAITGYEQYF,NA,TRBJ2-7,TRBV10-3
TGTGCCAGTAGTAGCGTGGGACAGCCCTCCTACGAGCAGTACTTC,CASSSVGQPSYEQYF,TRBD1,TRBJ2-7,TRBV19
TGTGCCAGCAGCTTGTTTGGACAGGGGGTGTGGGAGAGACTCTTC,CASSLFGQGVWERLF,TRBD1,TRBJ2-7,TRBV5-4
TGTGCCATCAGTTCTCGTCAGGCAGACTATGGCTACACCTTC,CAISSRQADYGYTF,NA,TRBJ1-2,TRBV10-3
TGTGCCAGCAGCTCCTCGGACAGGATCAACACTGAAGCTTTCTTT,CASSSSDRINTEAFF,TRBD1,TRBJ1-1,TRBV11-2
TGCGCCAGCGTTGGGCGGGTGGGCATCTATGGCTACACCTTC,CASVGRVGIYGYTF,NA,TRBJ1-2,TRBV10-1
TGCAGTGCTCTTCGGGGTGAGCAGTTCTTC,CSALRGEQFF,NA,TRBJ2-1,TRBV20-1
TGTGCCAGCAGCGTAGGCGGGGCGGGAGGGCCCTCCTACAATGAGCAGTTCTTC,CASSVGGAGGPSYNEQFF,TRBD2,TRBJ2-1,TRBV9
TGTGCCACCATGGACAGGGCAACTAATGAAAAACTGTTTTTT,CATMDRATNEKLFF,TRBD1,TRBJ1-4,TRBV10-3
TGTGCCTCCGGGGAGCGGGATTTGGACAATGAGCAGTTCTTC,CASGERDLDNEQFF,TRBD2,TRBJ2-1,TRBV10-3
TGTGCCAGCAGCGTAGAAGTGGGAGGGCCCACAGATACGCAGTATTTT,CASSVEVGGPTDTQYF,TRBD2,TRBJ2-3,TRBV9
TGTGCCAGCAGTGTAGGACAGTACTACAATGAGCAGTTCTTC,CASSVGQYYNEQFF,NA,TRBJ2-1,TRBV5-4
TGTGCCAGCAGCCCGCCGGGACAGGGGGCGAGGGAGCAGTACTTC,CASSPPGQGAREQYF,TRBD1,TRBJ2-7,TRBV6-5
TGTGCCAGCAGCTCACAGGGTTTTGTTACTGAAGCTTTCTTT,CASSSQGFVTEAFF,NA,TRBJ1-1,TRBV7-9
TGTGCCTGGAGTGTAGGGGAGGGACCAGGATCCTGGACAGATACGCAGTATTTT,CAWSVGEGPGSWTDTQYF,TRBD2,TRBJ2-3,TRBV30
TGTGCCAGCAGCCCGGGAGGGGGCACCGGGGAGCTGTTTTTT,CASSPGGGTGELFF,TRBD2,TRBJ2-2,TRBV7-9
TGTGCCAGCAGCACCTCGACAGGGGCTATCTATGGCTACACCTTC,CASSTSTGAIYGYTF,TRBD1,TRBJ1-2,TRBV7-2
TGTGCCTGGGGTGGAATTGGTAGCGGGAGGGCCGGGGAGCTGTTTTTT,CAWGGIGSGRAGELFF,TRBD2,TRBJ2-2,TRBV30
TGTGCCAGCTCTCCATCGACAGGATTCTCCTACGAGCAGTACTTC,CASSPSTGFSYEQYF,NA,TRBJ2-7,TRBV18
TGTGCCAGCAGCATGATACAGGGAACCAGATATGGCTACACCTTC,CASSMIQGTRYGYTF,NA,TRBJ1-2,TRBV5-4
TGCGCCAGCAGGGGAGATTACGAGCAGTACTTC,CASRGDYEQYF,NA,TRBJ2-7,TRBV5-1
TGTGCCATCAGTGAGATTCCAGGGGGTTTAAATCAGCCCCAGCATTTT,CAISEIPGGLNQPQHF,TRBD1,TRBJ1-5,TRBV10-3
TGTGCCAGCAGCCCCACAGCCAACGTCCTGACTTTC,CASSPTANVLTF,NA,TRBJ2-6,TRBV11-3
TGTGCCAGCAGTAAGGTCGGGACAATTAATGAAAAACTGTTTTTT,CASSKVGTINEKLFF,NA,TRBJ1-4,TRBV2
TGTGCCAGCAGCCAAGAGGTCTTAGGGGCCACCTACGAGCAGTACTTC,CASSQEVLGATYEQYF,NA,TRBJ2-7,TRBV4-2
TGTGCCAGCAGCCAAGTAGGAGCAGTCAGCTACGAGCAGTACTTC,CASSQVGAVSYEQYF,NA,TRBJ2-7,TRBV4-2
TGTGCCAGCAGCCAGTGGGCAGGCCCGTACGAGCAGTACTTC,CASSQWAGPYEQYF,NA,TRBJ2-7,TRBV7-8
TGTGCCAGCAGTGCACAACCCACCGGGGAGCTGTTTTTT,CASSAQPTGELFF,NA,TRBJ2-2,TRBV6-4